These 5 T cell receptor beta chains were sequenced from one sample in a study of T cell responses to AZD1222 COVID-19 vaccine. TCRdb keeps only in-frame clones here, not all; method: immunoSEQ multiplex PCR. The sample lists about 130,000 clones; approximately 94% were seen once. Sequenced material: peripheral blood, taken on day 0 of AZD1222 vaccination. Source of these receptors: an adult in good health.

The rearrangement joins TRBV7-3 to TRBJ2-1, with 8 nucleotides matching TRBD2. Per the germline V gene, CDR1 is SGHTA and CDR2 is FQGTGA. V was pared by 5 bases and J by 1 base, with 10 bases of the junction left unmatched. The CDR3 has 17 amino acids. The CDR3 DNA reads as TGTGCCAGCAGCCCGACCGGGGTAGCGGGATCCTACAATGAGCAGTTCTTC. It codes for CASSPTGVAGSYNEQFF.

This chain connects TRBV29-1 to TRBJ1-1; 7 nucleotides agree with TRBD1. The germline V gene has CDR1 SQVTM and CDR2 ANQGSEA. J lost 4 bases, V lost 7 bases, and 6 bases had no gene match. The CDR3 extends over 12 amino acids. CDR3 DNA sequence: TGCAGCGAAAAACAGGGGCCCACTGAAGCTTTCTTT. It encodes CSEKQGPTEAFF.

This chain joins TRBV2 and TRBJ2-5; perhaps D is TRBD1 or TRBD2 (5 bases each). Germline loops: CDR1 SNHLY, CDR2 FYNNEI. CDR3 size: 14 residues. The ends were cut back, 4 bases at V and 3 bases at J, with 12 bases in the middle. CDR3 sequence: CASSGGLGEETQYF. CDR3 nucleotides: TGTGCCAGCAGTGGGGGCCTGGGAGAAGAGACCCAGTACTTC.

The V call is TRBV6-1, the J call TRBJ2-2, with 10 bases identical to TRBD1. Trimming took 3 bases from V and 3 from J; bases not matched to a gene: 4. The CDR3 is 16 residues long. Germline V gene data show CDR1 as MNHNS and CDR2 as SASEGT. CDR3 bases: TGTGCCAGCAGTGAGGACAGGGGGAGCTACACCGGGGAGCTGTTTTTT. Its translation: CASSEDRGSYTGELFF.

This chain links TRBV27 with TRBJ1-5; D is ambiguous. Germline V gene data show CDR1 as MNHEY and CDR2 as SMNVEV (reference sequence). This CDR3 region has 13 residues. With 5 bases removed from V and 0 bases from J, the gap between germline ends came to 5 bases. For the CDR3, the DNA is TGTGCCAGCAGTGGGGATAGCAATCAGCCCCAGCATTTT. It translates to CASSGDSNQPQHF.